This is a list of T cell receptor beta chains from one sample in a study of low-dose radiotherapy and immunotherapy resistance in tumors. TCRdb redid the calling of the reads with MiXCR, one entry per CDR3 protein. The top ten clones hold roughly 6.2% of a sample with about 47,000 distinct CDR3 sequences, approximately 10% of them seen once. Specimen: PBMCs, collected before treatment. Receptors were obtained from a female donor with ovarian cancer. Both conserved end residues are part of each CDR3. The order of the fields is V gene, clone size, J gene, D gene, CDR3 protein, CDR3 DNA. D genes are given only for firm matches. Size is stated as once, few or many counts, or a class when the clone is expanded.

>TRBV4-2|many|TRBJ2-1|TRBD2
CASSQDPGLLNEQFF
TGTGCCAGCAGCCAAGATCCGGGACTACTAAATGAGCAGTTCTTC
>TRBV6-8|medium-sized|TRBJ2-7|-
CASSFNRTPLSYEQYF
TGTGCCAGCAGTTTCAATCGGACACCGCTCTCCTACGAGCAGTACTTC
>TRBV5-1|few|TRBJ2-3|-
CASSLDRATDTQYF
TGCGCCAGCAGCTTGGACAGGGCCACAGATACGCAGTATTTT
>TRBV6-6|many|TRBJ2-3|TRBD2
CASSDSSGGTNWTDTQYF
TGTGCCAGCAGTGACTCTAGCGGGGGTACGAATTGGACAGATACGCAGTATTTT
>TRBV2|many|TRBJ2-1|TRBD2
CASSDLAGETYNEQFF
TGTGCCAGCAGCGATCTAGCGGGGGAAACCTACAATGAGCAGTTCTTC
>TRBV10-3|many|TRBJ2-5|TRBD2
CAIGRSGSQETQYF
TGTGCCATCGGACGGAGCGGGAGTCAAGAGACCCAGTACTTC
>TRBV11-2|many|TRBJ2-3|TRBD2
CASSLGTKGVMKQYF
TGTGCCAGCAGTCTCGGGACTAAAGGGGTAATGAAGCAGTATTTT
>TRBV19|many|TRBJ1-5|TRBD1
CASKTNPTGSQPQHF
TGTGCCAGTAAAACCAACCCGACAGGGTCCCAGCCCCAGCATTTT
>TRBV12-3/TRBV12-4|many|TRBJ1-6|-
CASSPRGHYLSYNSPLHF
TGTGCCAGCAGTCCCCGAGGCCACTATCTCTCCTATAATTCACCCCTCCACTTT
>TRBV5-1|many|TRBJ1-3|-
CASSLGQAGNTIYF
TGCGCCAGCAGCTTGGGTCAGGCTGGAAACACCATATATTTT
>TRBV28|many|TRBJ2-7|-
CASSLWEEPYEQYF
TGTGCCAGCAGTTTATGGGAGGAGCCCTACGAGCAGTACTTC